In this sample, the clone carrying this T cell receptor (beta chain) turned up many times. Per the germline V gene, CDR1 is SEHNR and CDR2 is FQNEAQ (reference sequence). Trimming cost V 6 bases and J 0 bases, with 18 bases left between them. The CDR3 length is 16 residues. Molecular barcoding with unique molecular identifiers was used for the TCRbeta library. Using its own MiXCR run on the PCR reads, TCRdb lists one record per CDR3 protein. This table has around 600,000 distinct CDR3 sequences, 8% to 11% appearing once. This sample is drawn from a study of T-cell reconstitution after alpha-beta-depleted transplantation in children.

The chain links TRBV7-9 to TRBJ2-7, with D possibly called TRBD1 or TRBD2 (5 bases each). This specimen consisted of PBMCs from the stem cell graft donor, obtained from the stem cell graft. This TCR was recovered from a human donor who donated a stem cell graft to a child with acute myeloid leukemia. This CDR3 is CASSPTGATFSYEQYF. The CDR3 coding sequence is TGTGCCAGCAGTCCTACCGGGGCGACGTTCTCCTACGAGCAGTACTTC.